These T cell receptor beta chains were read from a single sample in a study of blood T cells in healthy people across ages. From the 5' RACE reads, TCRdb called clonotypes with MiXCR, one entry per CDR3 protein. The repertoire holds approximately 1,100,000 distinct CDR3 sequences, with 45% as singletons. The sequencing input was blood. Receptors originate from a woman aged 60-75 years in good health. Each CDR3 is given with its conserved first and last residue. Fields, in order: J gene, V gene, D gene, clone size, CDR3 protein, CDR3 DNA. A D gene is named only where the DNA matches it firmly. Expanded clones get a size class; other rows say once, few or many, or leave the size out.

TRBJ2-7 TRBV30 . . CAWSRLVYEQYF TGTGCCTGGAGTCGGTTGGTCTACGAGCAGTACTTC
TRBJ2-1 TRBV2 . . CASSQTGYEQFF TGTGCCAGCAGCCAGACAGGCTACGAGCAGTTCTTC
TRBJ2-7 TRBV7-9 TRBD1 few CASSPRGTGVYEQYF TGTGCCAGCAGCCCCAGAGGGACAGGGGTTTACGAGCAGTACTTC
TRBJ1-6 TRBV27 TRBD1 few CAVSETGGGGNSPLHF TGTGCCGTCAGTGAGACAGGGGGCGGGGGTAATTCACCCCTCCACTTT
TRBJ1-5 TRBV9 . few CASSRGTSDQPQHF TGTGCCAGCAGCCGGGGGACCTCAGATCAGCCCCAGCATTTT
TRBJ2-5 TRBV4-1 TRBD2 . CASSQDLRGASLKTQYF TGCGCCAGCAGCCAAGATCTGCGGGGGGCGAGTTTAAAGACCCAGTACTTC
TRBJ2-2 TRBV7-9 . . CASSTGQNTGELFF TGTGCCAGCAGCACCGGACAGAACACCGGGGAGCTGTTTTTT
TRBJ2-7 TRBV29-1 . . CSARDWPSYEQYF TGCAGCGCCCGGGACTGGCCCTCCTACGAGCAGTACTTC
TRBJ2-7 TRBV10-2 . . CASGAFSYEQYF TGCGCCAGCGGCGCCTTTTCCTACGAGCAGTACTTC
TRBJ2-7 TRBV7-3 . few CASSLTGLNNYEQYF TGTGCCAGCAGCTTAACGGGACTCAACAACTACGAGCAGTACTTC
TRBJ2-3 TRBV7-8 TRBD1 . CASSLAGTGGPGTQYF TGTGCCAGCAGCTTAGCCGGGACAGGGGGGCCGGGTACGCAGTATTTT
TRBJ2-1 TRBV5-5 TRBD2 . CASSLRGTSWIDEQFF TGTGCCAGCAGCTTGCGCGGGACTAGCTGGATCGATGAGCAGTTCTTC
TRBJ2-1 TRBV12-3/TRBV12-4 . few CATGVSRYNEQFF TGTGCCACGGGTGTTAGCAGATACAATGAGCAGTTCTTC
TRBJ1-4 TRBV27 TRBD1 once CASSLTGGSEKLFF TGCGCCAGCAGTCTGACAGGGGGAAGTGAAAAACTGTTTTTT
TRBJ1-6 TRBV6-1 . . CASSEYRQYNSPLHF TGTGCCAGCAGTGAATACAGGCAATATAATTCACCCCTCCACTTT
TRBJ2-3 TRBV27 . few CASRSLFKNTQYF TGTGCCAGCCGGAGTTTGTTCAAGAATACGCAGTATTTT
TRBJ1-5 TRBV5-1 . . CASSSSGKQPQHF TGCGCCAGCAGCTCGTCAGGGAAGCAGCCCCAGCATTTT
TRBJ2-3 TRBV9 TRBD2 . CASSVDPSGRTDTQYF TGTGCCAGCAGCGTAGATCCCAGCGGGAGGACAGATACGCAGTATTTT
TRBJ1-2 TRBV12-3/TRBV12-4 . . CASSSGAGYTF TGTGCCAGCAGTTCCGGGGCTGGCTACACCTTC
TRBJ2-1 TRBV29-1 . . CSVEGSQGISYNEQFF TGCAGCGTTGAAGGGTCACAGGGCATATCTTACAATGAGCAGTTCTTC
TRBJ2-1 TRBV20-1 TRBD2 . CSASPGLAVNEQFF TGCAGTGCCTCCCCGGGACTAGCGGTCAATGAGCAGTTCTTC
TRBJ2-7 TRBV4-2 . many CASSQGLYEQYF TGTGCCAGCAGCCAAGGGCTCTACGAGCAGTACTTC
TRBJ2-7 TRBV5-5 . . CASSFGVFEQYF TGTGCCAGCAGCTTTGGGGTCTTCGAGCAGTATTTC
TRBJ2-3 TRBV11-3 . . CASSLFPPDTQYF TGTGCCAGCAGCTTATTCCCCCCAGATACGCAGTATTTT
TRBJ2-5 TRBV6-4 . . CASSEGGLPATQYF TGTGCCAGCAGCGAAGGGGGACTCCCCGCGACCCAGTACTTC
TRBJ2-3 TRBV11-2 . few CASSSLTSCTQYF TGTGCCAGCAGCTCCCTCACTAGTTGTACGCAGTATTTT
TRBJ2-1 TRBV24-1 . . CATSSWTQDPTNEQFF TGTGCCACCAGTTCCTGGACCCAAGACCCCACCAATGAGCAGTTCTTC
TRBJ2-6 TRBV2 . . CASRMEDSGANVLTF TGTGCCAGCAGAATGGAGGATTCCGGGGCCAACGTCCTGACTTTC
TRBJ2-7 TRBV4-2 TRBD2 few CASSQQLAWEQYF TGTGCCAGCAGCCAACAACTAGCGTGGGAGCAGTACTTC
TRBJ1-5 TRBV14 . few CASSQERFNQPQHF TGTGCCAGCAGCCAAGAGAGATTTAATCAGCCCCAGCATTTT
TRBJ2-3 TRBV20-1 TRBD2 . CSATGTSGFTDTQYF TGCAGTGCAACCGGGACTAGCGGGTTCACAGATACGCAGTATTTT
TRBJ2-7 TRBV30 TRBD2 . CVCSGGTSYEQCF TGTGTTTGTAGCGGGGGCACCTCCTACGAGCAGTGCTTC
TRBJ2-7 TRBV6-5 . . CASSYSTWRLTYEQYF TGTGCCAGCAGTTACTCCACCTGGCGGTTAACCTACGAGCAGTACTTC
TRBJ1-4 TRBV20-1 . few CSSPHSCPNEKLFF TGCAGTTCCCCCCATTCTTGCCCTAATGAAAAACTGTTTTTT
TRBJ2-3 TRBV10-3 TRBD2 . CAISAPLAGEVSDTQYF TGTGCCATCAGTGCCCCTCTAGCGGGAGAAGTGTCAGATACGCAGTATTTT
TRBJ1-1 TRBV29-1 TRBD1 few CSVTGGNTEAFF TGCAGCGTTACAGGGGGCAACACTGAAGCTTTCTTT
TRBJ2-1 TRBV13 TRBD2 once CASSLGGTSGSSPNEQFF TGTGCCAGCAGCTTAGGTGGGACTAGCGGGAGTTCGCCCAATGAGCAGTTCTTC
TRBJ2-2 TRBV6-1 TRBD1 . CASSRQGNGELFF TGTGCCAGCAGTAGACAGGGGAACGGGGAGCTGTTTTTT
TRBJ1-2 TRBV5-1 . . CASSLEVARDGYTF TGCGCCAGCAGCTTGGAGGTAGCCCGTGATGGCTACACCTTC
TRBJ1-1 TRBV10-3 . . CAISETVMNTEAFF TGCGCCATCAGTGAGACAGTCATGAACACTGAAGCTTTCTTT
TRBJ2-3 TRBV11-1 TRBD2 many CASSLWTSGTDTQYF TGTGCCAGCAGCTTATGGACTAGCGGCACAGATACGCAGTATTTT
TRBJ2-5 TRBV11-2 TRBD1 . CASRTWGQGQETQYF TGTGCCAGCAGGACCTGGGGACAGGGGCAAGAGACCCAGTACTTC
TRBJ2-5 TRBV5-1 . once CASSLDGSTFQETQYF TGCGCCAGCAGCTTGGATGGCAGTACCTTCCAAGAGACCCAGTACTTC
TRBJ2-5 TRBV5-6 . . CASRHLPGGETQYF TGTGCCAGCAGGCACTTGCCAGGGGGGGAGACCCAGTACTTC